A single sample gave rise to the 13 T cell receptor beta chains below, sequenced in a study of blood T cells in healthy people across ages. It was with a sample-barcoded 5' primer and a J-beta primer mix that a second PCR of about 7 to 12 cycles was run. TCRdb re-analysed the 5' RACE reads in MiXCR, keeping a single row per CDR3 protein. The sample carries 1.5 million to 2 million distinct CDR3 sequences, 40% to 55% recorded once. Sequenced: blood. The receptors here all came from a woman aged 40 to 49 in good health.

This clonotype was observed a single time. The V call is TRBV20-1, the J call TRBJ2-5; 9 bases align to TRBD2. This CDR3 contains 16 residues. Trimming removed 2 bases from V and 1 base from J; junction bases left unmatched: 8. Germline loops: CDR1 DFQATT, CDR2 SNEGSKA (reference sequence). CDR3 sequence reads: CSARLRGGIPQETQYF. The CDR3 DNA sequence: TGCAGTGCTAGACTGCGGGGGGGGATACCCCAAGAGACCCAGTACTTC.

This clonotype has a handful of counts. The V gene is TRBV7-2, the J gene TRBJ1-2; D remains ambiguous. Trimming took off 4 bases at V and 8 bases at J, with 17 bases between the two ends. Germline assignment: CDR1 SGHTA and CDR2 FQGNSA. The CDR3 length is 14 residues. CDR3 sequence: CASSSDPRARGYTF. The CDR3 nucleotides read TGTGCCAGCAGCTCCGACCCTAGGGCGCGCGGCTACACCTTC.

This chain joins TRBV7-2 and TRBJ2-7; D not resolved. Germline loops: CDR1 SGHTA, CDR2 FQGNSA. Trimming left V 2 bases short and J 7 bases short, with 9 bases between. The CDR3 consists of 12 residues. The CDR3 region is CASSLYVREQYF. CDR3 nucleotides: TGTGCCAGCAGCTTATATGTTCGGGAGCAGTACTTC.

The V call is TRBV7-2, the J call TRBJ2-3; 7 nucleotides match TRBD2. The CDR3 is 15 amino acids. V lost 5 bases to trimming and J lost 0 bases; unmatched junction nucleotides: 5. Per germline, CDR1 SGHTA and CDR2 FQGNSA. The CDR3 reads CASSQSGKSTDTQYF. The DNA for the CDR3 is TGTGCCAGCAGCCAAAGCGGGAAAAGCACAGATACGCAGTATTTT.

The chain couples TRBV12-3 or TRBV12-4 to TRBJ1-2; the D gene is possibly TRBD1 (6 bases). V lost 4 bases to trimming and J lost 6 bases, with 15 bases between them. The CDR3 has 14 residues. CDR3 DNA sequence: TGTGCCAGCAGTTCTACAGGGTCCCAAGATGGCTACACCTTC. Translating it yields CASSSTGSQDGYTF.

The V gene is TRBV10-2, the J gene TRBJ2-1; 7 bases are a match to TRBD2. The CDR3 has 14 residues. Germline CDR1 WSHSY, CDR2 SAAADI. J was trimmed by 7 bases and V by 7 bases; bases with no gene match: 10. Here the CDR3 reads CASTLLGGRNEQFF. The CDR3 coding sequence is TGCGCCAGCACCTTATTGGGGGGGAGAAATGAGCAGTTCTTC.

The gene calls are TRBV28 and TRBJ2-4, with 13 nucleotides matching TRBD2. The J call may be mistaken, given a closer DNA end match to TRBJ2-7. This CDR3 region has 20 residues. Looked up from germline, CDR1 is MDHEN and CDR2 is SYDVKM. This CDR3 is CASSLLPGLAGTSIAYEQYF. As DNA, the CDR3 is TGTGCCAGCAGTTTGTTACCGGGACTAGCGGGGACGAGTATCGCCTACGAGCAGTACTTC.

The chain has TRBV4-1 and TRBJ1-5, with a tentative D call TRBD1 (5 bases). V lost 1 base, J lost 4 bases, and 14 bases lay in between. The CDR3 contains 16 residues. Germline V gene sequence: CDR1 MGHRA, CDR2 YSYEKL. This CDR3 is CASSQVKGPRNQPQHF. The CDR3 DNA follows: TGCGCCAGCAGCCAAGTAAAGGGGCCTCGAAATCAGCCCCAGCATTTT.

This clonotype was observed a few times. This chain joins TRBV20-1 and TRBJ1-5; weak D call: TRBD1 (5 bases). In germline, CDR1 is DFQATT, CDR2 SNEGSKA (reference sequence). The ends were cut back, 8 bases at V and 6 bases at J, with 14 bases in the middle. The CDR3 is made up of 12 amino acids. The CDR3 spells CSSGRGGQPQHF. DNA of the CDR3: TGCAGTTCGGGGCGGGGGGGTCAGCCCCAGCATTTT.

The table lists this clonotype with a count of one. This chain joins TRBV9 and TRBJ1-1; TRBD1 agrees at 9 bases. J was trimmed by 4 bases and V by 0 bases; bases with no gene match: 16. The germline V gene has CDR1 SGDLS and CDR2 YYNGEE. CDR3 length: 19 amino acids. The CDR3 DNA reads TGTGCCAGCAGCGTAGCGGCGAGGGGGACAGGGTTCATGGGCACTGAAGCTTTCTTT. Translating it yields CASSVAARGTGFMGTEAFF.

The J gene is TRBJ1-1, the V gene TRBV6-2 or TRBV6-3; D remains ambiguous. The CDR3 runs 14 residues. The ends were cut back, 5 bases at V and 7 bases at J, with 17 bases in the middle. CDR1 and CDR2 (germline): MNHEY, SVGEGT. CDR3 protein: CASSPPSGQFEAFF. The DNA of the CDR3 is TGTGCCAGCAGTCCTCCCTCGGGTCAGTTTGAAGCTTTCTTT.

The chain recombines TRBV4-1 with TRBJ2-7, with no clear D. V was shortened by 1 base and J by 7 bases, with 11 bases between the two germline ends. The CDR3 runs 13 residues. The germline CDR1 and CDR2 sequences are MGHRA and YSYEKL. The CDR3 DNA reads as TGCGCCAGCAGCCAAGTCGGTTCCCATGAGCAGTACTTC. It encodes CASSQVGSHEQYF.

The V call is TRBV4-3, the J call TRBJ2-5; 7 nucleotides line up with TRBD2. This CDR3 is 16 amino acids long. Losses at the gene ends were 2 bases for V and 11 bases for J; bases not matched to a gene: 17. Per the germline V gene, CDR1 is LGHNA and CDR2 is YSLEER. The CDR3 reads CASSQRPGGSNNEQYF. CDR3 bases: TGCGCCAGCAGCCAACGTCCGGGAGGAAGCAACAATGAGCAGTACTTC.